This TCR beta chain was found in a study of T cells in Graves' hyperthyroidism and ophthalmopathy. Broader study findings: Also found in blood were most expanded thyroid clonotypes above 0.001.

Per the germline V gene, CDR1 is KGHDR and CDR2 is SFDVKD. The CDR3 sequence is 15 residues long. Worth noting for this clonotype: What it recognizes is unknown. One junction end does not reproduce the germline sequence, and a read error may be involved.

Amplification of TCR beta CDR3 regions was performed using RNA transcripts as template. TCR CDR3 regions were first amplified by RT-PCR with HTBI primers. MiXCR was run by TCRdb on the multiplex PCR reads, yielding one entry per CDR3 protein. Found here are roughly 500,000 distinct CDR3 sequences, about 45% of them singletons; the top ten hold under 20%. The rearrangement joins TRBV24-1 to TRBJ2-5; either TRBD1 or TRBD2 may fit D (7 bases each). The sample taken for sequencing was peripheral blood or thyroid tissue (not recorded which). This clonotype was obtained from an adult woman with Graves' disease, either hyperthyroidism or ophthalmopathy (not recorded which). The CDR3: CAASSSRGGQETQYF. CDR3 coding DNA: TGTGCCGCCAGCAGCTCCAGGGGGGGACAAGAGACCCAGTACTTC.